Listed here are 9 T cell receptor beta chains from one sample, sequenced in a study of Ad26.COV2.S vaccination and SARS-CoV-2 variants. Repertoires were generated with immunoSEQ multiplex PCR, while TCRdb's copy carries only in-frame clones and drops some. The data hold about 460,000 clones, with roughly nine tenths observed a single time. Documented treatment: around 19 received Ad26.COV2.S at low or high dose, single or two shots; about 5 received placebo; per-sample allocation not given. Sampling was performed 63 days after the first vaccine or placebo injection. The input for sequencing was peripheral blood, taken in a trial of Ad26.COV2.S vaccine versus placebo. The receptors here all came from a person between 18 and 59 years old who received the Ad26.COV2.S COVID-19 vaccine or a placebo.

The sample holds one count of this clone. The rearrangement joins TRBV14 to TRBJ2-1; D gene uncertain. Trimming took off 10 bases at V and 15 bases at J, with 10 bases between the two ends. This CDR3 comprises 8 residues. CDR1 and CDR2 (germline): SGHDN, FVKESK. CDR3 residues: CAILWPFF. In DNA form, the CDR3 reads TGTGCCATCCTTTGGCCGTTCTTC.

V is TRBV5-1 and J is TRBJ2-7, with 8 bases aligning to TRBD1. V shed 0 bases and J 6 bases; nucleotides not matched to a gene: 11. The CDR3 totals 16 residues. Germline V gene lookup returns CDR1 SGHRS and CDR2 YFSETQ. The CDR3 loop is CASSLVSRTGSPEQYF. The CDR3 region has the DNA TGCGCCAGCAGCTTGGTCTCCAGGACAGGGTCCCCCGAGCAGTACTTC.

The chain is built from TRBV12-5 and TRBJ2-7, with TRBD2 identical over 13 bases. Germline V gives CDR1 LGHNT, CDR2 FRNRAP. The V gene end was trimmed by 3 bases and the J gene end by 3 bases; junction bases not matched to a gene: 8. The length of the CDR3 is 17 residues. DNA for the CDR3: TGTGCTAGTGGTTTAGGGACTAGCGGGACCGGGTACTACGAGCAGTACTTC. Protein: CASGLGTSGTGYYEQYF.

The V gene is TRBV30, the J gene TRBJ1-2; D unclear. This CDR3 contains 12 residues. V shed 2 bases and J shed 2 bases, with 6 bases lying between them. The germline CDR1 and CDR2 sequences are GTSNPN and SVGIG (reference sequence). CDR3 protein: CAWSPRNYGYTF. CDR3 DNA: TGTGCCTGGAGTCCCAGGAACTATGGCTACACCTTC.

V usage is TRBV25-1 and J usage is TRBJ2-1, with 11 bases that match TRBD2. From germline, CDR1 is MGHDK and CDR2 SYGVNS. The CDR3 spans 16 residues. V was pared by 2 bases and J by 9 bases, with 9 bases of the junction left unmatched. The CDR3 sequence: CASSEGSSGRGGEQFF. The DNA for the CDR3 is TGTGCCAGCAGTGAAGGGAGTAGCGGGAGGGGGGGTGAGCAGTTCTTC.

The chain combines TRBV6-5 with TRBJ2-2; D call uncertain. The V and J ends lost 6 bases and 4 bases respectively, with 12 bases between them. Germline assignment: CDR1 MNHEY and CDR2 SVGAGI. The CDR3 has 14 amino acids. The CDR3 spells CASRSRPSTGELFF. CDR3 DNA: TGTGCCAGCAGGAGCAGGCCTAGCACCGGGGAGCTGTTTTTT.

Concerning this clone: The sample holds other DNA sequences that translate to the same CDR3. The chain carries TRBV28 and TRBJ1-1; no firm D call. V was shortened by 2 bases and J by 5 bases, with 6 bases between the two germline ends. Germline lookup yields CDR1 MDHEN and CDR2 SYDVKM. This CDR3 has 12 residues. This CDR3 is CASSLKGTEAFF. The CDR3 nucleotides read TGTGCCAGCAGTTTAAAGGGAACTGAAGCTTTCTTT.

The chain employs TRBV28 and TRBJ2-3, with D tentatively TRBD1 (5 bases). The CDR3 is 15 amino acids. Germline-derived CDR1 and CDR2 are MDHEN and SYDVKM. The V end lost 6 bases, the J end lost 1 base, and 14 bases lay between the germline ends. CDR3 DNA sequence: TGTGCCAGCAGATCCCCGATCAGGGGCACAGATACGCAGTATTTT. Its translation is CASRSPIRGTDTQYF.

In its sample, this clone was seen a few times. The CDR3 bases are TGCGCCAGCAGTCAACGGACAGGACCCAACTACGAGCAGTACTTC. Its protein is CASSQRTGPNYEQYF. The genes are TRBV4-1 and TRBJ2-7; 7 bases line up with TRBD1. Germline values: CDR1 MGHRA, CDR2 YSYEKL. The CDR3 totals 15 residues. J gave up 3 bases and V 6 bases, and 11 bases lay outside the gene matches.